Ten or more counts support the clone carrying this T cell receptor (beta chain). No antigen is known for it. The source of the sample is a study of identical twins. After template switching added a universal primer site, the resulting cDNA carried unique molecular identifiers. TCRdb re-called the 5' RACE reads with MiXCR, one entry per CDR3 protein. The data contain about 690,000 distinct CDR3 sequences, 6% to 6.5% of them singletons. Whole-study results and caveats: Zero-insertion analyses could be partly confounded by invariant MAIT and iNKT cells. Conclusions leaned on cross-sectional statistical analysis and did not track the same donors over time. Insertion counts were lower in abundant cord blood beta clonotypes, a trend that memory repertoires did not show.

The CDR3 consists of 11 residues. Looked up from germline, CDR1 is SQVTM and CDR2 is ANQGSEA. Trimming took 3 bases from V and 5 from J, leaving 4 bases between them. The rearrangement links TRBV29-1 to TRBJ1-4; D unresolved. The sequence was collected from a man aged 18 to 35 in good health. The source material was naive T cells sorted from blood. CDR3 in amino acids: CSVDRNEKLFF. Here the CDR3 DNA reads TGCAGCGTTGATAGGAATGAAAAACTGTTTTTT.